The sample holds one count of the clone carrying this T cell receptor beta chain. This sample stems from a study of control samples from healthy donors and cancer patients. TCRdb's copy holds only in-frame clones and misses some; the assay was immunoSEQ multiplex PCR. This sample carries 100,000 to 150,000 clones, roughly nine tenths of them seen once, and the ten largest clones take around 1.8%. The V and J ends lost 0 bases and 2 bases respectively, with 18 bases between them. The CDR3 has 18 residues. Germline V gives CDR1 LNHNV, CDR2 YYDKDF (reference sequence). The sequence came from a man aged 18 to 29 in good health. The V call is TRBV15, the J call TRBJ2-3; D gene ambiguous. The sequencing sample was made of blood. CDR3 bases: TGTGCCACCAGCAGAGATCGTGGACCAGATCCAAACACAGATACGCAGTATTTT. This codes for CATSRDRGPDPNTDTQYF.